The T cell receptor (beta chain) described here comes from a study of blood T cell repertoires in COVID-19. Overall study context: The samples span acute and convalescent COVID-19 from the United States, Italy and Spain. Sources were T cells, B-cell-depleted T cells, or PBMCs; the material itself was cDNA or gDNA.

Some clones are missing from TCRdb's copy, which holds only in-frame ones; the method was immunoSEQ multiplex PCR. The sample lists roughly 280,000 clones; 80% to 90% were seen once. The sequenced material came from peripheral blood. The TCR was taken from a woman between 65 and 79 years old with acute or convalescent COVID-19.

For the CDR3, the DNA is TGTGCCAGCAGCGGGGCGGGGGGCAGAAGGGAGCAGTTCTTC. Its protein product is CASSGAGGRREQFF. The chain carries TRBV6-2 or TRBV6-3 and TRBJ2-1; 8 nucleotides align to TRBD2. Germline V gene data show CDR1 as MNHEY and CDR2 as SVGEGT. This CDR3 spans 14 amino acids. The junction had 11 bases not matched to a gene; V was cut back by 6 bases and J by 10 bases.